This TCR beta chain is from a study of T cell repertoires in cytomegalovirus infection. This clonotype was seen ten or more times. Using its own MiXCR run on the reads, TCRdb lists one record per CDR3 protein. This table has a few hundred thousand distinct CDR3 sequences, roughly 10% appearing once. This CDR3 is built from 12 residues. Trimming removed 0 bases from V and 3 bases from J, with 1 base in between. CDR1 LNHDA and CDR2 SQIVND come from the germline V gene (reference sequence). Sequences were obtained from PBMCs. The rearrangement joins TRBV19 to TRBJ2-3; no firm D call. The receptor was derived from a human donor in good health (CMV status not recorded). Some clones in this sample may be carry-over from other donors' samples. CDR3 sequence: CASSIDTDTQYF. DNA of the CDR3: TGTGCCAGTAGTATAGATACAGATACGCAGTATTTT.